This entry describes one T cell receptor (beta chain). These data originate in a study of OX40 agonist ivuxolimab in advanced cancers. Across the study: Hepatocellular carcinoma, melanoma, renal cell or head and neck cancer was diagnosed in the dose-escalation patients. Partial responses were achieved by three patients, one with hepatocellular carcinoma and two with cutaneous melanoma.

The protocol was immunoSEQ multiplex PCR, while the TCRdb copy is restricted to in-frame clones and leaves out a portion. The sample lists 45,000 to 70,000 clones; approximately 90% were seen once. With autoimmune disease history or systemic immunosuppression, patients were excluded. Researchers took blood at baseline, on cycle 4 day 1, and on cycle 7 day 1. Trimming removed 1 base from V and 5 bases from J; junction bases left unmatched: 7. In germline, CDR1 is MNHNS, CDR2 SASEGT. The CDR3 runs to 15 residues. The gene calls are TRBV6-1 and TRBJ2-7, with 8 nucleotides matching TRBD1. Material: CD4+ or CD8+ T cells sorted from blood, obtained in a trial of the OX40 agonist ivuxolimab. This clonotype was obtained from an adult with an advanced solid tumor such as melanoma, head and neck, liver or kidney cancer. In nucleotides, the CDR3 is TGTGCCAGCAGTGAAGGGAGGGCAGGGGGCAACGAGCAGTACTTC. Amino acids: CASSEGRAGGNEQYF.